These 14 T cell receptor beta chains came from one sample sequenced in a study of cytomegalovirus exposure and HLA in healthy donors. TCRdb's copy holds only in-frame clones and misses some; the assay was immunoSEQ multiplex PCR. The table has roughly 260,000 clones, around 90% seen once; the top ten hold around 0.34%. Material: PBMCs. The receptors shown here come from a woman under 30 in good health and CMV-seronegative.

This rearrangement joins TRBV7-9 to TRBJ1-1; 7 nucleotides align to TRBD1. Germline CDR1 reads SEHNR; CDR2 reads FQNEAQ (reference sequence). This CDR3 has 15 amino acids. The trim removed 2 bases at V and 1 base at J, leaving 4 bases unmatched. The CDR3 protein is CASSLLTGTNTEAFF. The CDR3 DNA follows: TGTGCCAGCAGCTTATTGACAGGGACGAACACTGAAGCTTTCTTT.

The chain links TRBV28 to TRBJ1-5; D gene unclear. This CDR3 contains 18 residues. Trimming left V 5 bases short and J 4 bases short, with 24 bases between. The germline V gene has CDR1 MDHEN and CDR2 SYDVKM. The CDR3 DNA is TGTGCCAGCAGTCCCCCTAATCATGGCCAGGTAAAGAATCAGCCCCAGCATTTT. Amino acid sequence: CASSPPNHGQVKNQPQHF. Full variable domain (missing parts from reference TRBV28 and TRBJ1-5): DVKVTQSSRYLVKRTGEKVFLECVQDMDHENMFWYRQDPGLGLRLIYFSYDVKMKEKGDIPEGYSVSREKKERFSLILESASTNQTSMYLCASSPPNHGQVKNQPQHFGDGTRLSIL.

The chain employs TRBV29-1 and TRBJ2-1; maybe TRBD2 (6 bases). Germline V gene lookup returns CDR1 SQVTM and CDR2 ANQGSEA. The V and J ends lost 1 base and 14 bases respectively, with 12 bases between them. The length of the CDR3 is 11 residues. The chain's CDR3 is CSVEAPTGEFF. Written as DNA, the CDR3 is TGCAGCGTTGAAGCGCCCACGGGGGAGTTCTTC.

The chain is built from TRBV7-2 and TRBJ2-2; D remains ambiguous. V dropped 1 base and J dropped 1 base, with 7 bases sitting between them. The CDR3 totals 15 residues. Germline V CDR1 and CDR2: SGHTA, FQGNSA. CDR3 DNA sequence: TGTGCCAGCAGCTTAGGTTTCCAGAACACCGGGGAGCTGTTTTTT. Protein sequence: CASSLGFQNTGELFF.

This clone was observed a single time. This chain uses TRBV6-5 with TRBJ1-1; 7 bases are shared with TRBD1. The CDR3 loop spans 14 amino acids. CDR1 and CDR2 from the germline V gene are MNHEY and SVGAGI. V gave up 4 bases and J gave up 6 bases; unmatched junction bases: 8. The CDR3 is CASSLEGQLAEAFF. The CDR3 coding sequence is TGTGCCAGCAGTTTAGAGGGACAGTTAGCTGAAGCTTTCTTT.

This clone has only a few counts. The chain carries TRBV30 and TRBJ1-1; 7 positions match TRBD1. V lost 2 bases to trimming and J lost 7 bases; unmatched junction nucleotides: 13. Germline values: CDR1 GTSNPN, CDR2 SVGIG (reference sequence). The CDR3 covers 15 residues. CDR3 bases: TGTGCCTGGAGTCCCAGGGACAGCATGGACGGTGAAGCTTTCTTT. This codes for CAWSPRDSMDGEAFF.

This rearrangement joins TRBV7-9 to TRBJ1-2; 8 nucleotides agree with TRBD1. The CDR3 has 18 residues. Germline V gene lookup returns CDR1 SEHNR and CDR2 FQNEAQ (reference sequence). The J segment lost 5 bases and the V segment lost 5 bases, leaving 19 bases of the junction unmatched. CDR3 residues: CASSAELGTGYTFYGYTF. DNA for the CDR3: TGTGCCAGCAGCGCCGAACTAGGGACAGGCTATACCTTTTATGGCTACACCTTC.

The CDR3 DNA reads TGTGCCAGCAGTGAACCTCGGGACACCTATGGCTACACCTTC. Protein sequence: CASSEPRDTYGYTF. The chain has TRBV6-1 and TRBJ1-2, with TRBD1 as a possible D gene (6 bases). Germline-derived CDR1 and CDR2 are MNHNS and SASEGT. The CDR3 totals 14 residues. V was clipped by 2 bases and J by 4 bases, with 11 bases between them.

CDR3 sequence reads: CASSVESRANYGYTF. CDR3 coding DNA: TGTGCCAGCAGCGTAGAGAGCCGCGCTAACTATGGCTACACCTTC. The chain employs TRBV9 and TRBJ1-2; D gene uncertain. In germline, CDR1 is SGDLS, CDR2 YYNGEE. The CDR3 extends over 15 amino acids. V was cut by 0 bases and J by 0 bases, with 9 bases left in between.

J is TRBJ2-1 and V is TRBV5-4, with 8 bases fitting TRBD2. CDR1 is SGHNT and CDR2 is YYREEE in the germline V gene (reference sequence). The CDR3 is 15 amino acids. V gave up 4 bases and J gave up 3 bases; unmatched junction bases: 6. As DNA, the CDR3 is TGTGCCAGCAGCCCTGAGCGGGGGCGCTACAATGAGCAGTTCTTC. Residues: CASSPERGRYNEQFF.

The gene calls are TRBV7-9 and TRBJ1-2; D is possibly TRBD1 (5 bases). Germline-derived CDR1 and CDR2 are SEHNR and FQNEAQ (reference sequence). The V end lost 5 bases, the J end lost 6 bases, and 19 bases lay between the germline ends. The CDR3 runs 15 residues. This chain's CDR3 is CASSRVGGGRDGYTF. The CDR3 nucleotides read TGTGCCAGCAGCCGTGTCGGGGGGGGAAGAGATGGCTACACCTTC.

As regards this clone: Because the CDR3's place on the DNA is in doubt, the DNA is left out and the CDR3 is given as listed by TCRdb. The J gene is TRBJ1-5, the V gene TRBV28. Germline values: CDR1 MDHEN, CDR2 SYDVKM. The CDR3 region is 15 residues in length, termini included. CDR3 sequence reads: CASSFGEGSNQPQHF.

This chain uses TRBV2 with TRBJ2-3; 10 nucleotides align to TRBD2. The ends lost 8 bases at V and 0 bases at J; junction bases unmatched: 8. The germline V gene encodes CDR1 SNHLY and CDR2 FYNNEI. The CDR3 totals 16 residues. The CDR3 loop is CASGKLAGRSTDTQYF. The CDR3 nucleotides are TGTGCCAGCGGAAAACTAGCGGGGAGAAGCACAGATACGCAGTATTTT.

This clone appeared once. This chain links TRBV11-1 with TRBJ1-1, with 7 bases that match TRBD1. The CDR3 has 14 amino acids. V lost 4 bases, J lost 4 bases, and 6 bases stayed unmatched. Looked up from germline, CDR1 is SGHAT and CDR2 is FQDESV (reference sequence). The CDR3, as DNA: TGTGCCAGCAGCTCGCGACAGGGAGGCACTGAAGCTTTCTTT. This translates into CASSSRQGGTEAFF.